A single sample gave rise to the 18 T cell receptor beta chains below, sequenced in a study of blood T cells in healthy people across ages. Through a sample-barcoded 5' primer and a J-beta primer mix, a second PCR was run for roughly 7 to 11 cycles. TCRdb itself ran the 5' RACE reads through MiXCR, one entry per CDR3 protein. Of some 1.5 million distinct CDR3 sequences in the sample, 25% to 30% were seen once. The material sequenced was blood. The receptor source for this set is a woman between 25 and 40 years old in good health.

This sequence joins TRBV20-1 and TRBJ2-1, with D perhaps TRBD1 or TRBD2 (6 bases each). CDR1 is DFQATT and CDR2 is SNEGSKA in the germline V gene (reference sequence). V was shortened by 3 bases and J by 2 bases, with 14 bases between the two germline ends. The CDR3 contains 15 residues. In DNA form, the CDR3 reads TGCAGTGCTAGCGGAGGGGGACAAACCTACAATGAGCAGTTCTTC. Protein product: CSASGGGQTYNEQFF.

V is TRBV28 and J is TRBJ2-7, with TRBD2 as a possible D gene (6 bases). The CDR3 runs to 15 residues. The V end lost 1 base, the J end lost 1 base, and 11 bases lay between the germline ends. CDR1 and CDR2 (germline): MDHEN, SYDVKM. CDR3 amino acids: CASSLYGSGSYEQYF. CDR3 nucleotides: TGTGCCAGCAGTTTATACGGGAGTGGGTCCTACGAGCAGTACTTC.

This rearrangement joins TRBV2 to TRBJ2-1, with TRBD2 matching over 11 bases. The CDR3 spans 16 residues. Germline trimming cut 2 bases from V and 5 bases from J; bases unmatched to any gene: 5. Per the germline V gene, CDR1 is SNHLY and CDR2 is FYNNEI. The CDR3 DNA is TGTGCCAGCAGTGAAAAGATTAGCGGGAGGGACAATGAGCAGTTCTTC. Residues: CASSEKISGRDNEQFF.

J is TRBJ1-2 and V is TRBV11-2; 7 bases are a match to TRBD1. The J segment lost 3 bases and the V segment lost 3 bases, leaving 4 bases of the junction unmatched. The CDR3 runs 14 residues. Germline V gives CDR1 SGHAT, CDR2 FQNNGV. CDR3 protein: CASSFHQGDYGYTF. CDR3 bases: TGTGCCAGCAGCTTCCATCAGGGGGACTATGGCTACACCTTC.

The V gene is TRBV29-1, the J gene TRBJ1-1, with D tentatively TRBD1 (6 bases). This CDR3 has 14 amino acids. Trimming stripped 3 bases from V and 5 bases from J, with 16 bases between. Germline V lookup: CDR1 SQVTM, CDR2 ANQGSEA. CDR3 protein: CSVESAGVYTEAFF. Written as DNA, the CDR3 is TGCAGCGTTGAGTCGGCAGGGGTTTATACTGAAGCTTTCTTT. Full variable domain (remainder filled in from reference TRBV29-1 and TRBJ1-1): SAVISQKPSRDICQRGTSLTIQCQVDSQVTMMFWYRQQPGQSLTLIATANQGSEATYESGFVIDKFPISRPNLTFSTLTVSNMSPEDSSIYLCSVESAGVYTEAFFGQGTRLTVV.

This clonotype was seen a handful of times. The V and J genes are TRBV18 and TRBJ2-5; no reliable D call. CDR3 length: 15 amino acids. Germline assignment: CDR1 KGHSH and CDR2 LQKENI. With 5 bases removed from V and 2 bases from J, the gap between germline ends came to 15 bases. CDR3 DNA: TGTGCCAGCTCAAAGGCGCCTTGCGGTCAAGAGACCCAGTACTTC. Translating it yields CASSKAPCGQETQYF.

Comments on this clonotype: The junction does not match germline at one end; this may be a read error. The chain employs TRBV7-2 and TRBJ2-3; 7 nucleotides line up with TRBD1. The length of the CDR3 is 16 residues. In germline, CDR1 is SGHTA, CDR2 FQGNSA. The chain's CDR3 is CASSLPHPDGTDTRYF. The CDR3 DNA reads TGTGCCAGCAGTTTACCACATCCAGACGGGACAGATACGCGGTATTTT.

The gene calls are TRBV12-3 or TRBV12-4 and TRBJ2-5; D may be TRBD2 (6 bases). V was shortened by 6 bases and J by 4 bases, with 21 bases between the two germline ends. The CDR3 covers 16 residues. CDR3 sequence (DNA): TGTGCCAGCAGCCCTACTAGCAGGAGGAACTCAGAGACCCAGTACTTC. Translated: CASSPTSRRNSETQYF.

This clonotype was recorded many times. The chain employs TRBV7-9 and TRBJ2-1; D is uncertain. The CDR3 is 12 residues long. Trimming shortened V by 8 bases and J by 5 bases, and 10 bases separated the two germline ends. The V gene's germline CDR1 is SEHNR and CDR2 FQNEAQ (reference sequence). The CDR3 sequence is CASAWVDNEQFF. The CDR3 DNA sequence: TGTGCCAGCGCCTGGGTTGACAATGAGCAGTTCTTC.

This clonotype was seen at least ten times. The V call is TRBV10-3, the J call TRBJ2-7; weak D call: TRBD2 (6 bases). Trimming took off 5 bases at V and 5 bases at J, with 13 bases between the two ends. The CDR3 sequence is 13 residues long. The germline gives CDR1 ENHRY, CDR2 SYGVKD. This CDR3 reads CAISRRESNEQYF. CDR3 coding DNA: TGTGCCATCAGTAGACGGGAGTCCAACGAGCAGTACTTC.

The chain employs TRBV30 and TRBJ2-1, with a tentative D call TRBD2 (6 bases). This CDR3 is built from 13 residues. Deletions cut 4 bases from V and 4 bases from J, with 11 bases between. The germline gives CDR1 GTSNPN, CDR2 SVGIG (reference sequence). The CDR3 region is CAWIASEYNEQFF. CDR3 DNA sequence: TGTGCCTGGATTGCTAGCGAATACAATGAGCAGTTCTTC.

This clonotype was seen only a few times. The chain employs TRBV4-1 and TRBJ1-2; D may be TRBD1 (6 bases). Per the germline V gene, CDR1 is MGHRA and CDR2 is YSYEKL. Trimming stripped 4 bases from V and 6 bases from J, with 12 bases between. The CDR3 extends over 13 amino acids. CDR3 nucleotide sequence: TGCGCCAGCAGCCGGACAGCGAGCGATGGCTACACCTTC. Protein: CASSRTASDGYTF.

Comment on this clonotype: Sequence at one end of the junction differs from germline and may be a read error. The chain uses TRBV5-1 and TRBJ1-6; D remains ambiguous. CDR1 and CDR2 (germline): SGHRS, YFSETQ. The CDR3 is 14 residues long. The CDR3 nucleotides are TGCGCCAGCACCTTGTCGGGAGGAGGGTCACCCCTCCACTTT. Encoded protein: CASTLSGGGSPLHF.

This chain connects TRBV18 to TRBJ1-1; TRBD1 matches at 8 bases. The trim removed 3 bases at V and 7 bases at J, leaving 10 bases unmatched. Germline values: CDR1 KGHSH, CDR2 LQKENI. This CDR3 has 15 amino acids. DNA for the CDR3: TGTGCCAGCTCACCTGACAGGGGCCCGGCAGGTGAAGCTTTCTTT. It specifies CASSPDRGPAGEAFF.

The CDR3 region is CASGRSGRYDEQYF. The CDR3, as DNA: TGTGCCAGCGGTCGTAGCGGGAGGTACGATGAGCAGTACTTC. J is TRBJ2-5 and V is TRBV12-3 or TRBV12-4; 10 bases agree with TRBD2. The junction had 14 bases not matched to a gene; V was cut back by 8 bases and J by 11 bases. This CDR3 is 14 amino acids long.

The J gene is TRBJ2-1, the V gene TRBV20-1; perhaps TRBD2 as D (6 bases). This CDR3 contains 14 residues. The ends were cut back, 3 bases at V and 5 bases at J, with 14 bases in the middle. Germline values: CDR1 DFQATT, CDR2 SNEGSKA (reference sequence). DNA of the CDR3: TGCAGTGCTAGTCCTTTTTTAGCGGACAATGAGCAGTTCTTC. It is translated as CSASPFLADNEQFF.

There are many counts of this clonotype. This chain links TRBV10-3 with TRBJ1-2; no clear D gene. CDR1 ENHRY and CDR2 SYGVKD come from the germline V gene. Trimming pared 2 bases from V and 6 bases from J, leaving 7 bases between. The length of the CDR3 is 12 residues. CDR3 in amino acids: CAISEIGDGYTF. CDR3 DNA: TGTGCCATCAGTGAGATCGGGGATGGCTACACCTTC.

Here the CDR3 reads CSARVASGGAKQFF. DNA for the CDR3: TGCAGTGCTAGAGTGGCTAGCGGGGGGGCGAAGCAGTTCTTC. The J gene is TRBJ2-1, the V gene TRBV20-1; the match to TRBD2 covers 12 bases. The CDR3 has 14 residues. Germline V gene lookup returns CDR1 DFQATT and CDR2 SNEGSKA (reference sequence). With V trimmed by 1 base and J by 11 bases, 6 bases remained unmatched.